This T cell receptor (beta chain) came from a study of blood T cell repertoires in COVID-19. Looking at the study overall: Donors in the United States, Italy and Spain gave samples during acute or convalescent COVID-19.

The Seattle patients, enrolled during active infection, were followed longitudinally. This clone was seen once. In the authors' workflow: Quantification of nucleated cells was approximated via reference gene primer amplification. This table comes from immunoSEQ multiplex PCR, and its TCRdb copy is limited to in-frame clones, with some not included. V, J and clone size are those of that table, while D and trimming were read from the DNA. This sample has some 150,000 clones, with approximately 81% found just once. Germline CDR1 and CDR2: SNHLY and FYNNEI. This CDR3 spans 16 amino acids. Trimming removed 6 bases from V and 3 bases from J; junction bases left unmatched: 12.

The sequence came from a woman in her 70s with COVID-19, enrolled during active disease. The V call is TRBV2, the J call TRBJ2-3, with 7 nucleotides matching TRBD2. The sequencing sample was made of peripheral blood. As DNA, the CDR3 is TGTGCCAGCAGAGGAGGGGCGGGGGTCGGGACAGATACGCAGTATTTT. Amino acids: CASRGGAGVGTDTQYF.